The clone carrying this T cell receptor (beta chain) was detected ten times or more. The hyperthyroidism was newly diagnosed and had lasted under 2 months; the patients were aged 18 to 65. The data originate from a study of T cells in Graves' hyperthyroidism and ophthalmopathy. With 5 bases removed from V and 2 bases from J, the gap between germline ends came to 12 bases. Germline CDR1 is SGHTA and CDR2 is FQGNSA. CDR3 length equals 14 residues. The investigators amplified TCR beta CDR3 regions from RNA transcripts. RT-PCR in the first round (using the HTBI primer set) targeted the TCR CDR3. TCRdb called the multiplex PCR reads again in MiXCR, with one record for every CDR3 protein. The sample has some 600,000 distinct CDR3 sequences; just over 45% are singletons.

The TCR was taken from a woman under 30 with Graves' hyperthyroidism. This sequence joins TRBV7-2 and TRBJ2-5, with unresolved D. The sequencing input was peripheral blood or thyroid tissue (not recorded which). The CDR3 reads CASSQRLPQETQYF. CDR3 coding DNA: TGTGCCAGCAGCCAAAGGTTGCCGCAAGAGACCCAGTACTTC.